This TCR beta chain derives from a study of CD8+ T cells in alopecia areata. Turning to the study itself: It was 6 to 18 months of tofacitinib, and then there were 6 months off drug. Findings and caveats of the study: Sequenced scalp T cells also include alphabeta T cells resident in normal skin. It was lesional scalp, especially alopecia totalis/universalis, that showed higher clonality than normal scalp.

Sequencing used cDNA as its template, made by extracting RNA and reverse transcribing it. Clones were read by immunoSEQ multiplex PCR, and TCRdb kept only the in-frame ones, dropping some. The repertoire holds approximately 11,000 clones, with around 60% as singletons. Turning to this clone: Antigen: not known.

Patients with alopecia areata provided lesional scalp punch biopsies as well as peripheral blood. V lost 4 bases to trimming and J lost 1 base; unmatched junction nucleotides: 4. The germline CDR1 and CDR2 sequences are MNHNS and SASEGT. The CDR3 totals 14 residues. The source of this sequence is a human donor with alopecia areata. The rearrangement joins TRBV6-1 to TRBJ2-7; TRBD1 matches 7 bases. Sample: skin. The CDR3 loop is CASSVRDSSYEQYF. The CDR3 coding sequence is TGTGCCAGCAGTGTACGGGACAGTTCCTACGAGCAGTACTTC.